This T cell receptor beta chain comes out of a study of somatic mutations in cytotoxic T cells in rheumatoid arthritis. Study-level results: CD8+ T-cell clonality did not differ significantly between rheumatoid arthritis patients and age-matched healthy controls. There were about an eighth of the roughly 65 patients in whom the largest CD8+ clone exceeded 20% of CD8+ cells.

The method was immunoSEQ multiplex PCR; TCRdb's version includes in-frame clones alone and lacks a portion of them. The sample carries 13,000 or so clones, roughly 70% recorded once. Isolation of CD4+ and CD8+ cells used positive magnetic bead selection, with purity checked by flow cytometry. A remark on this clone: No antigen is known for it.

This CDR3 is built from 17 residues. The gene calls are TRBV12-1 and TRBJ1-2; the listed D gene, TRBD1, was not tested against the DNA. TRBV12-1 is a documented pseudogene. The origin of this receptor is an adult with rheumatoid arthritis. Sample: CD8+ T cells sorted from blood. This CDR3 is CASSSYYYRAPLCGYTF. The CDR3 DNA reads TGTGCCAGCAGCTCGTACTATTACAGGGCCCCCCTCTGTGGCTACACCTTC.